The sequence of this T cell receptor beta chain was determined in a study of read filtering for tumor transcriptome and immune sequencing. Study-wide context: IR-seq gave about 3.5 to 10.27 million TCR reads per sample; RNA-seq gave about 80 to 1,300.

This clonotype was seen many times. Molecular barcoded adaptors covering alpha/delta and beta/gamma chains were used on 400 to 450 ng RNA. TCRdb redid the calling of the reads with MiXCR, one entry per CDR3 protein. In the table there are tens of thousands of distinct CDR3 sequences, around 18% of which are singletons. The CDR3 contains 12 residues. The germline gives CDR1 DFQATT, CDR2 SNEGSKA (reference sequence). The ends were cut back, 6 bases at V and 2 bases at J, with 10 bases in the middle. The TCR originated in a donor over 35 with multiple myeloma. The chain employs TRBV20-1 and TRBJ1-2, with a weak D call TRBD1 (6 bases). Sequencing was done on a sample of a population of CD138-negative cells sorted from bone marrow. The CDR3 protein is CSARTENYGYTF. In DNA form, the CDR3 reads TGCAGTGCCCGGACAGAAAACTATGGCTACACCTTC.